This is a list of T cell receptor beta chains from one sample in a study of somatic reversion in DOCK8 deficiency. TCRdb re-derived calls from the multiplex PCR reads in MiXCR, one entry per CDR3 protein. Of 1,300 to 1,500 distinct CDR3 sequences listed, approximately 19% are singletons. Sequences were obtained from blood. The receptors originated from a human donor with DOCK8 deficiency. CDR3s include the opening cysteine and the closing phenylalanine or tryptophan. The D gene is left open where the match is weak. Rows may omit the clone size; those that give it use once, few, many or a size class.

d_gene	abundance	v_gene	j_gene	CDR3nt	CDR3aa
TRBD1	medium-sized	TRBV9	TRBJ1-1	TGTGCCAGCAACAAGGGACAGGGGAACACTGAAGCTTTCTTT	CASNKGQGNTEAFF
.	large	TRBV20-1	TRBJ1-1	TGCAGTGCTGAGAGGACTGAAGCTTTCTTT	CSAERTEAFF
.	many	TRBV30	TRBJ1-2	TGTGCCTGGAGCACGGGTCGACATGGCTACACCTTC	CAWSTGRHGYTF
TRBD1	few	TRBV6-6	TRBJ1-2	TGTGCCAGCAGTTACTCCCTGGGACAGGGAAAGGCTTATGGCTACACCTTC	CASSYSLGQGKAYGYTF
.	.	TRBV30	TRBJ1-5	TGTGCCTGGACCGAAGGGGGGGATCAGCCCCAGCATTTT	CAWTEGGDQPQHF
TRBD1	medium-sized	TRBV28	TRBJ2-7	TGTGCCAGCAGTTTGACAGGGCGATACGAGCAGTACTTC	CASSLTGRYEQYF
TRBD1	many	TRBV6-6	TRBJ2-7	TGTGCCAGCAGTTACTTCAACAGGGGCTACGAGCAGTACTTC	CASSYFNRGYEQYF
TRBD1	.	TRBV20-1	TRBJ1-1	TGCAGTGCTAGAGGACAGGGAAGGTTCGGTGAAGCTTCCTTT	CSARGQGRFGEASF
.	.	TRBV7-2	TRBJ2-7	TGTGCCAGCAGCTTAGCGGGGGGAGGGGGCACCCACGAGCAGTACTTC	CASSLAGGGGTHEQYF
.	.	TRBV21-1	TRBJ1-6	TGTGCCAGCGGCGGTACGACGGGGGGACCGTACTCCTATAATTCACCCCTCCACTTT	CASGGTTGGPYSYNSPLHF
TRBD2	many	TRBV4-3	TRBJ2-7	TGCGCCAGCAGCCCTGGGGGGGTAGCGACCTACGAGCAGTACTTC	CASSPGGVATYEQYF
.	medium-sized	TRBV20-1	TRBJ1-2	TGCAGTGCTATAACTCGAGCCACCAGTGACTACACCTTC	CSAITRATSDYTF
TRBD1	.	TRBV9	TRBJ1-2	TGTGCCAGCAGCCCCAAGAACAGGGGGCATGGCTACACCTTC	CASSPKNRGHGYTF
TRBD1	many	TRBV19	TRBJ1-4	TGTGCCAGTAGTCTCCCGACAGGGTCGCCTGAAAAACTGTTTTTT	CASSLPTGSPEKLFF
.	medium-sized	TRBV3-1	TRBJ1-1	TGTGCCAGCAGCCAACTTTCGAAGAACACTGAAGCTTTCTTT	CASSQLSKNTEAFF
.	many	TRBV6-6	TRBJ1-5	TGTGCCAGCAGAGGCAGTAATAGCAATCAGCCCCAGCATTTT	CASRGSNSNQPQHF
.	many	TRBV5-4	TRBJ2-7	TGTGCCAGCAGCCCCCGGACTGACCTACGGAAGCAGTACTTC	CASSPRTDLRKQYF
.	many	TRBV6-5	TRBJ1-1	TGTGCCGGGGGACGGGGGGGTGAAGCTTTCTTT	CAGGRGGEAFF
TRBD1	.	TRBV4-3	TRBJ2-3	TGCGCCAGCGGCCAAGATAGGACAGGGCGAGATACGCAGTATTTT	CASGQDRTGRDTQYF
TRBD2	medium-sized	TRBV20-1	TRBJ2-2	TGCAGTGCTCCACTTCTGGGGGGAGGGAGCACCGGGGAGCTGTTTTTT	CSAPLLGGGSTGELFF
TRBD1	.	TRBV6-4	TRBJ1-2	TGTGCCAGCTGTGTAACCGACAGGGCGTTAGGAGGCTACACCTTC	CASCVTDRALGGYTF
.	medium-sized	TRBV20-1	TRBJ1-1	TGCAGTGCCCCCAGGGTGGCCTTGATGAACACTGAAGCTTTCTTT	CSAPRVALMNTEAFF
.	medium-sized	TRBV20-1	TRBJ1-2	TGCAGTGCTAGAGGCATACAACTCTCCTATGGCTACACCTTC	CSARGIQLSYGYTF
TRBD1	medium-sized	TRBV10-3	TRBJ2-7	TGTGCCATCACCGGACAGGGGTCGACCTACGAGCAGTACTTC	CAITGQGSTYEQYF